The 30 T cell receptor beta chains below were found in one sample sequenced in a study of shared clonotypes between healthy human individuals. Assay: immunoSEQ multiplex PCR; the TCRdb copy retains only in-frame clones and omits some. The table lists around 720,000 clones, roughly 72% of them singletons. Sequences were obtained from memory CD4+ T cells sorted from blood. Subset defined: CD45RA-negative fraction. The receptors shown here come from a woman between 25 and 40 years old in good health.

This chain connects TRBV28 to TRBJ2-2; TRBD2 matches 9 bases. The CDR3 consists of 18 residues. Trimming took 6 bases from V and 6 from J; bases not matched to a gene: 17. Germline CDR1 and CDR2: MDHEN and SYDVKM. This CDR3 is CASSPEYNSGSEAGELFF. Written as DNA, the CDR3 is TGTGCCAGCAGCCCAGAATACAATAGCGGGAGTGAAGCCGGGGAGCTGTTTTTT.

In the case of this clone: Within the sample, other DNA sequences also encode this same CDR3. The chain uses TRBV6-6 and TRBJ2-7, with D possibly called TRBD1 or TRBD2 (6 bases each). CDR3 length: 12 residues. CDR1 and CDR2 from the germline V gene are MNHNY and SVGAGI (reference sequence). Trimming stripped 7 bases from V and 1 base from J, with 8 bases between. CDR3 protein: CASKGGSYEQYF. Written as DNA, the CDR3 is TGTGCCAGCAAAGGGGGGTCCTACGAGCAGTACTTC.

V usage is TRBV5-8 and J usage is TRBJ2-5, with unresolved D. Trimming left V 4 bases short and J 0 bases short, with 7 bases between. Germline assignment: CDR1 SGHTS and CDR2 YDEGEE. The CDR3 covers 13 residues. DNA for the CDR3: TGTGCCAGCAGCGGGCGGTACCAAGAGACCCAGTACTTC. This encodes CASSGRYQETQYF.

The J gene is TRBJ2-7, the V gene TRBV29-1; D gene uncertain. The CDR3 spans 11 residues. V was trimmed by 6 bases and J by 3 bases, leaving 9 bases between them. Germline V gives CDR1 SQVTM, CDR2 ANQGSEA. The CDR3, as DNA: TGCAGCGTGCCAGTAGGCTACGAGCAGTACTTC. Encoded protein: CSVPVGYEQYF.

The V gene is TRBV28, the J gene TRBJ2-2; D is unclear. This CDR3 has 15 residues. V was trimmed by 2 bases and J by 1 base, leaving 8 bases between them. CDR1 and CDR2 from the germline V gene are MDHEN and SYDVKM. CDR3 in amino acids: CASSLLIRNTGELFF. The CDR3 bases are TGTGCCAGCAGTTTACTTATCAGGAACACCGGGGAGCTGTTTTTT. Together with reference TRBV28 and TRBJ2-2, the CDR3 gives the full variable domain: DVKVTQSSRYLVKRTGEKVFLECVQDMDHENMFWYRQDPGLGLRLIYFSYDVKMKEKGDIPEGYSVSREKKERFSLILESASTNQTSMYLCASSLLIRNTGELFFGEGSRLTVL.

A few counts support this clone. J is TRBJ1-4 and V is TRBV30; no definite D call. Germline V gene sequence: CDR1 GTSNPN, CDR2 SVGIG (reference sequence). The CDR3 extends over 12 amino acids. V was clipped by 7 bases and J by 0 bases, with 6 bases between them. This CDR3 is CAFSTTNEKLFF. Here the CDR3 DNA reads TGTGCCTTTTCAACAACTAATGAAAAACTGTTTTTT.

This clone has just one count. The chain carries TRBV10-3 and TRBJ1-1; perhaps TRBD1 as D (6 bases). Germline V gene sequence: CDR1 ENHRY, CDR2 SYGVKD. The CDR3 consists of 14 residues. Trimming left V 2 bases short and J 0 bases short, with 7 bases between. CDR3 in amino acids: CAISEEGVNTEAFF. Written as DNA, the CDR3 is TGTGCCATCAGTGAGGAGGGGGTGAACACTGAAGCTTTCTTT.

The chain couples TRBV2 to TRBJ1-5; perhaps TRBD1 as D (5 bases). Trimming shortened V by 6 bases and J by 1 base, and 10 bases separated the two germline ends. There are 14 residues in the CDR3. Germline V gene sequence: CDR1 SNHLY, CDR2 FYNNEI. The CDR3 DNA is TGTGCCAGCAGGACGGGACGGAGCAATCAGCCCCAGCATTTT. Translated, it gives CASRTGRSNQPQHF.

The chain joins TRBV5-5 to TRBJ1-3; D gene ambiguous. The CDR3 runs to 14 residues. Germline V gene lookup returns CDR1 SGHKS and CDR2 YYEKEE (reference sequence). V gave up 0 bases and J gave up 0 bases, with 4 bases separating them. CDR3 nucleotide sequence: TGTGCCAGCAGCTTGGACCTCTCTGGAAACACCATATATTTT. Its protein is CASSLDLSGNTIYF.

The chain joins TRBV25-1 to TRBJ1-2; the D gene is possibly TRBD1 (5 bases). Trimming stripped 4 bases from V and 4 bases from J, with 7 bases between. There are 12 residues in the CDR3. From germline, CDR1 is MGHDK and CDR2 SYGVNS. The DNA for the CDR3 is TGTGCCAGCAGTGGGGGGGTCTATGGCTACACCTTC. This sequence encodes CASSGGVYGYTF.

The V gene is TRBV10-3, the J gene TRBJ2-3; TRBD2 matches 11 bases. Germline loops: CDR1 ENHRY, CDR2 SYGVKD. The CDR3 has 15 residues. The J segment lost 4 bases and the V segment lost 6 bases, leaving 6 bases of the junction unmatched. CDR3 amino acids: CAIRKGLAEADTQYF. The DNA of the CDR3 is TGTGCCATCAGAAAGGGACTAGCGGAGGCAGATACGCAGTATTTT.

This clone has more than one count but fewer than ten. This chain joins TRBV7-2 and TRBJ1-2; no definite D call. This CDR3 has 14 amino acids. CDR1 and CDR2 (germline): SGHTA, FQGNSA. Trimming removed 1 base from V and 6 bases from J, with 12 bases in between. CDR3 sequence: CASSLEFSGNGYTF. The CDR3 DNA is TGTGCCAGCAGCTTAGAGTTTTCGGGGAATGGCTACACCTTC.

V gene TRBV5-4 combines with J gene TRBJ2-5; 7 nucleotides agree with TRBD1. With 7 bases clipped from V and 1 base from J, the junction kept 10 bases outside the gene matches. The germline V gene encodes CDR1 SGHNT and CDR2 YYREEE (reference sequence). The CDR3 covers 15 residues. CDR3 bases: TGTGCCAGCTACCGACAGGGTAAGGGCCAAGAGACCCAGTACTTC. Protein sequence: CASYRQGKGQETQYF.

The chain has TRBV7-8 and TRBJ1-2; D is undetermined. This CDR3 is 14 amino acids long. Germline V gene sequence: CDR1 SGHVS, CDR2 FQNEAQ. Trimming pared 1 base from V and 6 bases from J, leaving 12 bases between. This CDR3 is CASSLDGRGNGYTF. The CDR3 DNA reads as TGTGCCAGCAGCTTAGATGGACGAGGAAATGGCTACACCTTC.

The chain joins TRBV29-1 to TRBJ2-5; 9 bases are shared with TRBD1. The CDR3 runs to 14 residues. Germline V gene data show CDR1 as SQVTM and CDR2 as ANQGSEA. V was pared by 3 bases and J by 5 bases, with 7 bases of the junction left unmatched. CDR3 sequence (DNA): TGCAGCGTTGAGGGACAGGGCTCGAGGGAGACCCAGTACTTC. It specifies CSVEGQGSRETQYF.

V gene TRBV27 combines with J gene TRBJ2-7, with D perhaps matching TRBD2 (5 bases). Trimming shortened V by 4 bases and J by 7 bases, and 17 bases separated the two germline ends. Germline V CDR1 and CDR2: MNHEY, SMNVEV (reference sequence). The CDR3 loop spans 14 amino acids. This chain's CDR3 is CASSSRTDSWEQYF. The DNA of the CDR3 is TGTGCCAGCAGTTCTAGGACTGACTCCTGGGAGCAGTACTTC.

J is TRBJ1-5 and V is TRBV29-1; TRBD1 matches at 7 bases. The CDR3 is 14 residues long. Germline CDR1 is SQVTM and CDR2 is ANQGSEA. Losses at the gene ends were 4 bases for V and 5 bases for J; bases not matched to a gene: 8. This chain's CDR3 is CSVVLTDRDQPQHF. Written as DNA, the CDR3 is TGCAGCGTTGTCCTAACCGACAGGGATCAGCCCCAGCATTTT.

The V and J genes are TRBV28 and TRBJ2-4; D is tentatively TRBD1 or TRBD2 (6 bases each). V was pared by 2 bases and J by 2 bases, with 13 bases between. CDR1 and CDR2 from the germline V gene are MDHEN and SYDVKM. The CDR3 covers 16 residues. CDR3 DNA sequence: TGTGCCAGCAGTTTAGTAGGGGGAGGAACCAAAAACATTCAGTACTTC. As protein: CASSLVGGGTKNIQYF.

The chain joins TRBV5-1 to TRBJ2-3; TRBD2 aligns across 10 bases. Germline V CDR1 and CDR2: SGHRS, YFSETQ. The ends lost 3 bases at V and 1 base at J; junction bases unmatched: 5. The CDR3 length is 16 residues. The CDR3 DNA reads TGCGCCAGCAGCTCCTCCGGGACTAGCGGCACAGATACGCAGTATTTT. Translating gives CASSSSGTSGTDTQYF.

The genes are TRBV5-1 and TRBJ2-2; D not resolved. V lost 2 bases and J lost 7, with 12 bases in between. Germline-derived CDR1 and CDR2 are SGHRS and YFSETQ. The CDR3 sequence is 14 residues long. The CDR3 coding sequence is TGCGCCAGCAGCTTAAACAGTGGGGTCGGGGAGCTGTTTTTT. Protein sequence: CASSLNSGVGELFF.

The CDR3 loop is CASSQALAARRETQYF. The CDR3 DNA reads TGTGCCAGCAGCCAGGCTCTAGCGGCCCGCCGCGAGACCCAGTACTTC. The chain uses TRBV7-2 and TRBJ2-5, with 7 bases fitting TRBD2. Germline assignment: CDR1 SGHTA and CDR2 FQGNSA. The CDR3 consists of 16 residues. V dropped 5 bases and J dropped 5; count of bases not matched to a gene: 14.

This chain joins TRBV30 and TRBJ2-1, with TRBD2 matching over 9 bases. V lost 4 bases and J lost 8; bases outside the gene matches: 12. Germline lookup yields CDR1 GTSNPN and CDR2 SVGIG (reference sequence). The CDR3 is 15 residues long. The CDR3 DNA reads as TGTGCCTGGATCACTCTAGCGGGATTTACCCATGAGCAGTTCTTC. Amino acids: CAWITLAGFTHEQFF.

The V and J genes are TRBV28 and TRBJ1-2; 11 bases agree with TRBD1. This CDR3 contains 13 residues. The germline V gene encodes CDR1 MDHEN and CDR2 SYDVKM. V trimming: 10 bases; J trimming: 4 bases; junction bases outside the gene matches: 5. As DNA, the CDR3 is TGTGCCATTGGACAGGGGGCCTTCTATGGCTACACCTTC. It is translated as CAIGQGAFYGYTF.

With regard to this clone: The sample carries other DNA sequences with the same CDR3. The chain uses TRBV2 and TRBJ2-1; D unclear. Trimming stripped 4 bases from V and 4 bases from J, with 8 bases between. The CDR3 contains 13 residues. In germline, CDR1 is SNHLY, CDR2 FYNNEI. CDR3 DNA: TGTGCCAGCAGTGGGCAACTTTACAATGAGCAGTTCTTC. Its translation is CASSGQLYNEQFF.

The CDR3 DNA reads TGTGCCAGCAAGAATAGGGGGGCTTCCGGGGAGCTGTTTTTT. This translates into CASKNRGASGELFF. This chain connects TRBV6-1 to TRBJ2-2; D is tentatively TRBD1 or TRBD2 (6 bases each). The CDR3 is 14 amino acids. Germline lookup yields CDR1 MNHNS and CDR2 SASEGT. The ends were cut back, 7 bases at V and 6 bases at J, with 15 bases in the middle.

This clone was seen a few times. The chain is built from TRBV5-1 and TRBJ2-3, with D unclear. Germline CDR1 reads SGHRS; CDR2 reads YFSETQ. CDR3 length: 13 residues. V lost 2 bases and J 0 bases, leaving 4 bases between the germline ends. The CDR3 region is CASSLESTDTQYF. The CDR3 DNA is TGCGCCAGCAGCTTAGAGAGCACAGATACGCAGTATTTT.

V gene TRBV2 combines with J gene TRBJ1-1; D is unclear. Germline V CDR1 and CDR2: SNHLY, FYNNEI. This CDR3 comprises 14 residues. The V gene lost 7 bases and the J gene lost 0 bases, with 12 bases spanning the gap. The CDR3 sequence is CASNRDKMNTEAFF. The DNA of the CDR3 is TGTGCCAGCAACCGTGACAAGATGAACACTGAAGCTTTCTTT. Full variable domain (remainder filled in from reference TRBV2 and TRBJ1-1): EPEVTQTPSHQVTQMGQEVILRCVPISNHLYFYWYRQILGQKVEFLVSFYNNEISEKSEIFDDQFSVERPDGSNFTLKIRSTKLEDSAMYFCASNRDKMNTEAFFGQGTRLTVV.

The gene calls are TRBV5-1 and TRBJ2-4, with 9 bases lining up with TRBD1. Germline V lookup: CDR1 SGHRS, CDR2 YFSETQ. CDR3 length: 17 amino acids. J was trimmed by 3 bases and V by 0 bases; bases with no gene match: 7. The CDR3 spells CASSLVGTGTFKNIQYF. DNA for the CDR3: TGCGCCAGCAGCTTGGTAGGGACAGGGACTTTCAAAAACATTCAGTACTTC. Full variable domain (outside the CDR3, taken from reference TRBV5-1 and TRBJ2-4): KAGVTQTPRYLIKTRGQQVTLSCSPISGHRSVSWYQQTPGQGLQFLFEYFSETQRNKGNFPGRFSGRQFSNSRSEMNVSTLELGDSALYLCASSLVGTGTFKNIQYFGAGTRLSVL.

This chain uses TRBV5-1 with TRBJ2-7; 8 bases agree with TRBD1. The CDR3 totals 13 residues. The J segment lost 3 bases and the V segment lost 7 bases, leaving 6 bases of the junction unmatched. CDR1 and CDR2 from the germline V gene are SGHRS and YFSETQ. Here the CDR3 DNA reads TGCGCCAGCGGGACAGGACAGGGCTACGAGCAGTACTTC. Amino acids: CASGTGQGYEQYF.

This clone was counted a few times. The J gene is TRBJ1-4, the V gene TRBV14; D is ambiguous. V lost 5 bases and J lost 5, with 9 bases in between. Per germline, CDR1 SGHDN and CDR2 FVKESK. The CDR3 sequence is 13 residues long. In DNA form, the CDR3 reads TGTGCCAGCAGCGCCGTGAGGAATGAAAAACTGTTTTTT. Amino acid sequence: CASSAVRNEKLFF. Together with reference TRBV14 and TRBJ1-4, the CDR3 gives the full variable domain: EAGVTQFPSHSVIEKGQTVTLRCDPISGHDNLYWYRRVMGKEIKFLLHFVKESKQDESGMPNNRFLAERTGGTYSTLKVQPAELEDSGVYFCASSAVRNEKLFFGSGTQLSVL.